The rows below give T cell receptor beta chains drawn from one sample of a study of OX40 agonist ivuxolimab in advanced cancers. Profiling relied on immunoSEQ multiplex PCR, and the TCRdb table lists in-frame clones only, not all of them. The repertoire has fewer than 55,000 clones, 80% to 90% of them found once; the top ten carry approximately 1.6%. Sequenced material: CD4+ or CD8+ T cells sorted from blood, taken in a trial of the OX40 agonist ivuxolimab. The receptors shown here come from an adult with an advanced solid tumor such as melanoma, head and neck, liver or kidney cancer. Both conserved end residues are part of each CDR3. D genes are given only for firm matches.

.,TRBJ1-1,TRBV2,CASSEAPRDTEAFF
TRBD1,TRBJ1-6,TRBV27,CASAGTAFNSPLHF
.,TRBJ1-5,TRBV6-1,CASRGEIGNQPQHF
TRBD1,TRBJ2-5,TRBV5-6,CASSPSGQGIRETQYF
.,TRBJ1-3,TRBV15,CATRRVAGGNTIYF
.,TRBJ2-1,TRBV28,CASNNEQLQFF
TRBD1,.,TRBV5-6,CASSGDRDRVAEQYF
TRBD2,TRBJ2-5,TRBV2,CASSGPVRPSGKETQYF
.,TRBJ1-5,TRBV19,CASSPLGFNQPQHF
.,TRBJ2-1,TRBV19,CASSMGLAANEQFF
TRBD1,TRBJ2-7,TRBV27,CASSPTDRGLSYEQYF
TRBD2,TRBJ2-7,TRBV5-3,CARNSGSGRAGSYEQYF
.,TRBJ2-5,TRBV6-1,CAGGGQNQETQYF
.,TRBJ2-2,TRBV5-4,CASSFVGGADTGELFF
.,TRBJ1-5,TRBV27,CASSLNPGRSNQPQHF
TRBD2,TRBJ2-2,TRBV5-6,CASGRTSGRAIGELFF
.,TRBJ2-3,TRBV27,CASSLGRGYADTQYF
.,TRBJ2-1,TRBV21-1,CASRIAGTGSYNEQFF
.,TRBJ2-2,TRBV5-4,CASSLGSGEAGELFF
TRBD1,TRBJ2-5,TRBV10-3,CAISESPGGAWYF
TRBD2,TRBJ2-7,TRBV5-1,CASSPVTSGRMYYEQYF
.,TRBJ1-4,TRBV11-2,CASSPTPTAATNEKLFF
.,TRBJ2-7,TRBV11-2,CASWTVNYEQYF
.,TRBJ1-5,TRBV19,CASSSGGFDQPQHF
TRBD1,TRBJ2-5,TRBV19,CASSPERGTGSPTGETQYF
.,TRBJ1-3,TRBV6-7,CASSYAGTPPGNTIYF
.,TRBJ2-7,TRBV6-1,CASSSFGEQYF
.,TRBJ1-1,TRBV6-5,CASSRRTDTEAFF
.,TRBJ1-5,TRBV7-2,CASSSGGQPQHF
TRBD2,TRBJ2-1,TRBV10-2,CASRVAGGWYNEQFF
.,TRBJ1-3,TRBV4-1,CASSLEGDLSGNTIYF
TRBD1,TRBJ2-1,TRBV25-1,CASSAGDSGAPGEQFF
.,TRBJ2-2,TRBV4-1,CASSAGSPRARELFF
TRBD1,TRBJ2-3,TRBV28,CASSRTGTEGDTQYF
.,TRBJ2-5,TRBV11-2,CASSRGSAETQYF
.,TRBJ2-5,TRBV6-6,CASSYVGGGGETQYF
TRBD2,TRBJ2-3,TRBV7-9,CASSWTSDTQYF
TRBD2,TRBJ2-3,TRBV14,CASSQDKLAGGLDTQYF
TRBD2,TRBJ2-3,TRBV6-1,CASGASGADTQYF
.,TRBJ1-5,TRBV18,CASSLQGNQPQHF
.,TRBJ1-1,TRBV6-5,CASSYSGDRSEAFF
.,TRBJ1-2,TRBV28,CASSETGGRRVSGYTF
.,TRBJ2-7,TRBV7-9,CASSLGLSAVEQYF
TRBD1,TRBJ2-7,TRBV7-9,CASSFFAQGVDEQYF
TRBD2,TRBJ2-5,TRBV10-2,CASRDPGLAQETQYF
.,TRBJ2-7,TRBV19,CASSTGRDTSYEQYF
TRBD2,TRBJ2-2,TRBV4-2,CASSQAGTSGNAGELFF